Below are 25 T cell receptor beta chains sequenced from a single sample in a study of blood T cell repertoires in COVID-19. Data came from immunoSEQ multiplex PCR; TCRdb stores just in-frame clones and leaves some out. The sample has 150,000 to 200,000 clones; roughly 84% are singletons. Material for sequencing was PBMCs or T cells enriched from blood (not recorded which). All receptors come from a woman aged 60-75 years who had recovered from COVID-19.

The genes are TRBV6-1 and TRBJ2-3; possibly TRBD2 for D (6 bases). Germline V lookup: CDR1 MNHNS, CDR2 SASEGT. The length of the CDR3 is 15 residues. With 5 bases removed from V and 1 base from J, the gap between germline ends came to 13 bases. The CDR3 loop is CASSMGGAGTDTQYF. DNA for the CDR3: TGTGCCAGCAGTATGGGCGGGGCCGGCACAGATACGCAGTATTTT.

V usage is TRBV20-1 and J usage is TRBJ2-2; unclear D gene. The CDR3 has 11 residues. V gave up 1 base and J gave up 6 bases, with 3 bases separating them. Per the germline V gene, CDR1 is DFQATT and CDR2 is SNEGSKA (reference sequence). In DNA, the CDR3 is TGCAGTGCTAGAGGAGCCGGGGAGCTGTTTTTT. Translation: CSARGAGELFF.

The chain recombines TRBV28 with TRBJ2-5; 15 nucleotides match TRBD2. The J segment lost 3 bases and the V segment lost 5 bases, leaving 4 bases of the junction unmatched. CDR1 is MDHEN and CDR2 is SYDVKM in the germline V gene. This CDR3 has 16 residues. DNA of the CDR3: TGTGCCAGCAGTGTAGGACTAGCGGGAGGGGAAGAGACCCAGTACTTC. Translation gives CASSVGLAGGEETQYF. The full variable domain, with the rest looked up from reference TRBV28 and TRBJ2-5, is DVKVTQSSRYLVKRTGEKVFLECVQDMDHENMFWYRQDPGLGLRLIYFSYDVKMKEKGDIPEGYSVSREKKERFSLILESASTNQTSMYLCASSVGLAGGEETQYFGPGTRLLVL.

This clone was observed a handful of times. The genes are TRBV3-1 (or the pseudogene TRBV3-2) and TRBJ1-2; TRBD1 aligns across 7 bases. The CDR3 is 14 residues long. The germline CDR1 and CDR2 sequences are LGHDT and YNNKEL (reference sequence). V lost 3 bases and J lost 4; bases outside the gene matches: 5. The CDR3 loop reads CASSQGTVGYGYTF. In DNA form, the CDR3 reads TGTGCCAGCAGCCAGGGGACAGTAGGCTATGGCTACACCTTC.

This sequence joins TRBV7-9 and TRBJ1-4; no clear D gene. This CDR3 has 12 amino acids. Germline V lookup: CDR1 SEHNR, CDR2 FQNEAQ (reference sequence). Trimming stripped 5 bases from V and 5 bases from J, with 6 bases between. In DNA, the CDR3 is TGTGCCAGCAGCGTAAAAAATGAAAAACTGTTTTTT. Its translation is CASSVKNEKLFF. Supplemented by reference TRBV7-9 and TRBJ1-4, the full variable domain reads DTGVSQNPRHKITKRGQNVTFRCDPISEHNRLYWYRQTLGQGPEFLTYFQNEAQLEKSRLLSDRFSAERPKGSFSTLEIQRTEQGDSAMYLCASSVKNEKLFFGSGTQLSVL.

This chain links TRBV5-5 with TRBJ1-4, with D perhaps matching TRBD1 (6 bases). Deletions cut 1 base from V and 7 bases from J, with 8 bases between. The CDR3 sequence is 13 residues long. From germline, CDR1 is SGHKS and CDR2 YYEKEE (reference sequence). CDR3 coding DNA: TGTGCCAGCAGCTTGACAGGGCGTGAAAAACTGTTTTTT. Translating gives CASSLTGREKLFF.

The genes are TRBV21-1 and TRBJ2-4; no check of the table's D call, TRBD1, against the DNA was made. TRBV21-1 is labeled a pseudogene. This CDR3 is 15 amino acids long. The CDR3 nucleotides read TGTGCCAGCAGCTATGCCGTGGCAGGGGAAAACATTCAGTACTTC. It encodes CASSYAVAGENIQYF.

The chain links TRBV6-1 to TRBJ2-7, with a possible D match to TRBD2 (6 bases). The CDR3 is 14 amino acids. Trimming took off 3 bases at V and 6 bases at J, with 15 bases between the two ends. Germline V gene lookup returns CDR1 MNHNS and CDR2 SASEGT. The CDR3 protein is CASSERDTLLEQYF. In DNA form, the CDR3 reads TGTGCCAGCAGTGAGCGGGATACCCTACTCGAGCAGTACTTC.

A single count supports this clone. This rearrangement joins TRBV6-5 to TRBJ1-1; D might be TRBD1 (5 bases). The CDR3 has 13 residues. Germline values: CDR1 MNHEY, CDR2 SVGAGI. The V and J ends lost 6 bases and 5 bases respectively, with 13 bases between them. CDR3 in DNA: TGTGCCAGCAGCCCGGACATCCGGACTGAAGCTTTCTTT. Translated, it gives CASSPDIRTEAFF.

The chain carries TRBV6-1 and TRBJ1-6, with D maybe TRBD1 (5 bases). Germline V lookup: CDR1 MNHNS, CDR2 SASEGT. The ends were cut back, 0 bases at V and 10 bases at J, with 13 bases in the middle. The CDR3 runs to 15 residues. For the CDR3, the DNA is TGTGCCAGCAGTGAAGCGCTGGCAGGGCTCTCACCCCTCCACTTT. Encoded protein: CASSEALAGLSPLHF.

The rearrangement uses TRBV9 and TRBJ1-2; possible D gene TRBD1, 6 bases. CDR1 and CDR2 from the germline V gene are SGDLS and YYNGEE. V was cut by 0 bases and J by 1 base, with 10 bases left in between. This CDR3 spans 15 amino acids. CDR3 sequence: CASSVGRGSNYGYTF. The CDR3 nucleotides read TGTGCCAGCAGCGTAGGCAGGGGAAGTAACTATGGCTACACCTTC.

The chain couples TRBV3-1 (or the pseudogene TRBV3-2) to TRBJ1-6; D remains ambiguous. CDR1 is LGHDT and CDR2 is YNNKEL in the germline V gene (reference sequence). The CDR3 totals 19 residues. V was trimmed by 4 bases and J by 8 bases, leaving 27 bases between them. The CDR3 loop reads CASSPEQLTEVRSYSPLHF. CDR3 in DNA: TGTGCCAGCAGCCCAGAACAACTGACGGAGGTCAGGTCGTATTCACCCCTCCACTTT.

The V and J genes are TRBV3-1 (or the pseudogene TRBV3-2) and TRBJ2-1, with 7 bases lining up with TRBD2. This CDR3 is 16 amino acids long. CDR1 and CDR2 (germline): LGHDT, YNNKEL (reference sequence). The V and J ends lost 1 base and 8 bases, in that order; junction bases with no gene match: 11. CDR3 coding DNA: TGTGCCAGCAGCCAAGGGGTAGCGGGCCCTTGGGATGAGCAGTTCTTC. Residues: CASSQGVAGPWDEQFF.

This chain connects TRBV7-2 to TRBJ1-2, with D uncertain. Germline CDR1 and CDR2: SGHTA and FQGNSA. The CDR3 extends over 12 amino acids. Trimming took off 3 bases at V and 8 bases at J, with 10 bases between the two ends. The CDR3 region is CASSLSLVGYTF. Here the CDR3 DNA reads TGTGCCAGCAGCTTGTCCCTAGTGGGCTACACCTTC.

V gene TRBV6-5 combines with J gene TRBJ2-5; no definite D call. V lost 8 bases, J lost 4 bases, and 14 bases lay in between. Germline V gene lookup returns CDR1 MNHEY and CDR2 SVGAGI. The CDR3 is 13 amino acids. CDR3 sequence: CASVLLRGETQYF. The CDR3 nucleotides read TGTGCCAGCGTACTATTGAGAGGAGAGACCCAGTACTTC.

The V and J genes are TRBV7-9 and TRBJ2-7, with 7 bases lining up with TRBD2. V lost 1 base and J lost 4; bases outside the gene matches: 10. Germline V gene data show CDR1 as SEHNR and CDR2 as FQNEAQ (reference sequence). The CDR3 runs 16 residues. The DNA for the CDR3 is TGTGCCAGCAGCTTAGTCGACTCCCCGGGGGGTTACGAGCAGTACTTC. Translated, it gives CASSLVDSPGGYEQYF.

The chain joins TRBV5-1 to TRBJ1-1; D gene ambiguous. CDR3 length: 14 residues. Germline values: CDR1 SGHRS, CDR2 YFSETQ. Deletions cut 0 bases from V and 6 bases from J, with 12 bases between. CDR3 nucleotides: TGCGCCAGCAGCTTGGGGGCTTCATCCCCTGAAGCTTTCTTT. Protein product: CASSLGASSPEAFF.

The chain couples TRBV7-9 to TRBJ1-1, with a weak D call TRBD1 (6 bases). This CDR3 is 14 amino acids long. Germline values: CDR1 SEHNR, CDR2 FQNEAQ (reference sequence). V lost 6 bases to trimming and J lost 4 bases, with 15 bases between them. CDR3 nucleotide sequence: TGTGCCAGCAGTCGCAGGGGTGCTATCACTGAAGCTTTCTTT. Encoded protein: CASSRRGAITEAFF.

This clone was observed many times. The genes are TRBV2 and TRBJ1-6, with a tentative D call TRBD1 (5 bases). There are 15 residues in the CDR3. Germline CDR1 reads SNHLY; CDR2 reads FYNNEI. Trimming took 7 bases from V and 5 from J, leaving 15 bases between them. Written as DNA, the CDR3 is TGTGCCAGCAAGGGAGGGACCGTCGATAATTCACCCCTCCACTTT. It is translated as CASKGGTVDNSPLHF.

This chain connects TRBV7-9 to TRBJ1-2; the D is unclear. This CDR3 is 14 amino acids long. Germline V gene lookup returns CDR1 SEHNR and CDR2 FQNEAQ (reference sequence). Trimming took off 2 bases at V and 1 base at J, with 8 bases between the two ends. CDR3 sequence (DNA): TGTGCCAGCAGCTTACGGCGGAGTAACTATGGCTACACCTTC. Amino acid sequence: CASSLRRSNYGYTF.

The chain employs TRBV18 and TRBJ2-1; D is ambiguous. The CDR3 sequence is 14 residues long. V lost 2 bases and J lost 2, with 7 bases in between. CDR1 KGHSH and CDR2 LQKENI come from the germline V gene. The CDR3 region has the DNA TGTGCCAGCTCACCAGGGCCAGCCTACAATGAGCAGTTCTTC. Encoded protein: CASSPGPAYNEQFF.

This clone has a handful of counts. CDR3 coding DNA: TGCGCCAGCAGCCCGGAGGCTATGATGAACACCGGGGAGCTGTTTTTT. As protein: CASSPEAMMNTGELFF. The rearrangement links TRBV5-1 to TRBJ2-2, with a weak D call TRBD2 (5 bases). V lost 4 bases and J 1 base, leaving 14 bases between the germline ends. CDR1 and CDR2 (germline): SGHRS, YFSETQ. CDR3 length: 16 amino acids.

This chain uses TRBV7-2 with TRBJ2-1; 9 nucleotides match TRBD2. This CDR3 contains 15 residues. Trimming took 1 base from V and 7 from J; bases not matched to a gene: 5. CDR1 is SGHTA and CDR2 is FQGNSA in the germline V gene. DNA for the CDR3: TGTGCCAGCAGCTTAGAACTAGCGGGTCTGAATGAGCAGTTCTTC. It specifies CASSLELAGLNEQFF.

The chain recombines TRBV30 with TRBJ1-5; D is perhaps TRBD1 (5 bases). CDR1 and CDR2 from the germline V gene are GTSNPN and SVGIG (reference sequence). V lost 2 bases and J lost 3, with 8 bases in between. The CDR3 has 13 amino acids. For the CDR3, the DNA is TGTGCCTGGAGTCAGGGTACCAATCAGCCCCAGCATTTT. Translation: CAWSQGTNQPQHF.

In the case of this clone: The junction departs from the called germline gene at one end, perhaps through a read error. The J gene is TRBJ1-3, the V gene TRBV5-1; 7 nucleotides align to TRBD1. The germline CDR1 and CDR2 sequences are SGHRS and YFSETQ. The CDR3 has 15 residues. CDR3 sequence (DNA): TGCGCCAGCAGTTTGGGACAGCCCTCTGGAAACACCATATATTTT. This encodes CASSLGQPSGNTIYF.